This T cell receptor (beta chain) was recorded in a study of T-cell memory formation after mild COVID-19. Study-level information: TCR clusters largely stayed donor specific.

The V segment lost 3 bases and the J segment 6 bases; nucleotides outside the gene matches: 18. CDR3 size: 18 residues. Germline V lookup: CDR1 SGHKS, CDR2 YYEKEE (reference sequence). This clonotype has more than one count but fewer than ten. TCRdb fed the 5' RACE reads into MiXCR, producing one record per CDR3 protein. The sample records about 150,000 distinct CDR3 sequences, roughly 14% being singletons. The sequence came from an adult woman who had mild COVID-19 (a few samples of this study predate the infection). Cell type and time point are not known. The source material was PBMCs or a T cell subset sorted from them (not recorded which). J is TRBJ2-7 and V is TRBV5-5, with 10 bases fitting TRBD2. CDR3: CASSSAGRGLAGDREQYF. CDR3 coding DNA: TGTGCCAGCAGCTCCGCGGGCAGGGGTCTAGCGGGAGACCGCGAGCAGTACTTC.